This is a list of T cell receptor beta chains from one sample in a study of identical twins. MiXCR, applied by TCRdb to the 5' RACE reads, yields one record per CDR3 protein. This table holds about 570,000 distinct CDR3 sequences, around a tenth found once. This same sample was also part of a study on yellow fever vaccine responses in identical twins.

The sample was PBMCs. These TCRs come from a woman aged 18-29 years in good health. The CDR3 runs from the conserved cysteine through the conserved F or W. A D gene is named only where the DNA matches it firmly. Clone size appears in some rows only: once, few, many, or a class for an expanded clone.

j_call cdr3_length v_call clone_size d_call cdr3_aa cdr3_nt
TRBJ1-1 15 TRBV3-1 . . CASSQVSSRYTEAFF TGTGCCAGCAGCCAAGTCAGTAGTCGGTACACTGAAGCTTTCTTT
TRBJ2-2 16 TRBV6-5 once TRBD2 CASSYTSGSLGGELFF TGTGCCAGCAGTTACACTAGCGGGAGTCTGGGCGGGGAGCTGTTTTTT
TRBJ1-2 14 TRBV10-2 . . CASAAVVGGDGYTF TGCGCCAGCGCTGCGGTTGTGGGGGGGGACGGCTACACCTTC
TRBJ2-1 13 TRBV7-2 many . CASSLAWANEQFF TGTGCCAGCAGCTTAGCCTGGGCCAATGAGCAGTTCTTC
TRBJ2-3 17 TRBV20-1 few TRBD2 CSARAPPTSVFTDTQYF TGCAGTGCTAGAGCCCCACCGACTAGCGTGTTCACAGATACGCAGTATTTT
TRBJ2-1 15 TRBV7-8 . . CASSFSGESYNEQFF TGTGCCAGCAGCTTTTCAGGGGAGTCCTACAATGAGCAGTTCTTC
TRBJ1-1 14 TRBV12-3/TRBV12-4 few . CASSLVRGNTEAFF TGTGCCAGCAGTTTAGTCAGGGGGAACACTGAAGCTTTCTTT
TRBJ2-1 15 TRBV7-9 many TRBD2 CASSPGGRPSPEQFF TGTGCCAGCAGTCCTGGCGGGAGACCTTCTCCTGAGCAGTTCTTC
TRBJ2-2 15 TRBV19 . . CASSIGPGSTGELFF TGTGCCAGTAGTATAGGACCAGGAAGCACCGGGGAGCTGTTTTTT
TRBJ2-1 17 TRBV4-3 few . CASSQTTPRVPYNEQFF TGCGCCAGCAGCCAGACCACCCCTAGGGTTCCCTACAATGAGCAGTTCTTC
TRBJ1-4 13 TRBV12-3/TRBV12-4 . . CASSPDSNEKLFF TGTGCCAGCAGTCCGGATTCTAATGAAAAACTGTTTTTT
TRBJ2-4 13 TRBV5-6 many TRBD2 CASSLGGGNIQYF TGTGCCAGCAGCTTGGGCGGGGGGAACATTCAGTACTTC
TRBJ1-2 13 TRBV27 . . CASSFQINYGYTF TGTGCCAGCAGTTTCCAGATTAACTATGGCTACACCTTC
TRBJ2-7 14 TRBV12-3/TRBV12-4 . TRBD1 CASSPDRGHGEQYF TGTGCCAGCAGTCCGGACAGGGGGCACGGCGAGCAGTACTTC
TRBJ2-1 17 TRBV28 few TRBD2 CASSSSLLAGGPFKQFF TGTGCCAGCAGTTCCTCCCTCCTAGCGGGGGGGCCTTTTAAGCAGTTCTTC
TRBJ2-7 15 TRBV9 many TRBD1 CASSVGTGEFYEQYF TGTGCCAGCAGCGTCGGGACAGGGGAATTCTACGAGCAGTACTTC
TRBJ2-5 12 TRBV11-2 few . CASSWNWETQYF TGTGCCAGCAGCTGGAACTGGGAGACCCAGTACTTC